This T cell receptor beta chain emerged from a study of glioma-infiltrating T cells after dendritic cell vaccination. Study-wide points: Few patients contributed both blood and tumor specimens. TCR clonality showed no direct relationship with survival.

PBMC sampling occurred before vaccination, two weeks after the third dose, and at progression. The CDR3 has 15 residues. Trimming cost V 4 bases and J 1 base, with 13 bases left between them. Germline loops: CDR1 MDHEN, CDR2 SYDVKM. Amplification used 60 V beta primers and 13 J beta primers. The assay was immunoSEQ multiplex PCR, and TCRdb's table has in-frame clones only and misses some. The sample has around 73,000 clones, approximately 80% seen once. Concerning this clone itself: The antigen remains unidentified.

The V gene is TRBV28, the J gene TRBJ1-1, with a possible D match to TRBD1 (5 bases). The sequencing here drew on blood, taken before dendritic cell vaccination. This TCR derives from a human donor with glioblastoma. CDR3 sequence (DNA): TGTGCCAGCAGTTCCCCGTCCCAGGGGAACACTGAAGCTTTCTTT. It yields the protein CASSSPSQGNTEAFF.